Included here is one TCR beta chain sequence, with context. What it binds is unknown. The CDR3 extends 3 residues past the end of the read, so its final part is completed from the germline J gene. Profiled with immunoSEQ multiplex PCR; TCRdb holds only in-frame clones, not every one. This table lists tens of thousands of clones. Each participant carried one incident cervical HPV16 infection only. These data belong to a study of T cells in women clearing cervical HPV infection. Study context: Control women cleared a single incident HPV16 infection within 12 months.

Study findings and constraints: CIN3+ cases had significantly higher TCR richness than controls; evenness did not differ.

The CDR3 consists of 12 residues. Germline V gives CDR1 GTSNPN, CDR2 SVGIG (reference sequence). The sample consisted of blood buffy coat. The V gene is TRBV30, the J gene TRBJ2-3; 7 bases are a match to TRBD2. The sequence was collected from a woman aged 18-69 years with a cervical HPV16 infection that either progressed to CIN3+ or cleared (not recorded which). The CDR3 DNA, read in part, is TGTGCCTGGAGTAACCCGCGGGAGACG. Translation gives CAWSNPRET. The whole CDR3 is CAWSNPRETQYF.